This TCR beta chain was recovered during a study of T-cell memory formation after mild COVID-19. At the level of the study: The two donors had largely donor-specific TCR clusters.

The table lists this clonotype with a few counts. The antigen is unknown. General study results and limits: Some clones that responded turned up in pre-infection memory, which suggests that cross-reactive memory joined in.

One entry per CDR3 protein results from TCRdb running MiXCR on the 5' RACE reads. The table shows about 420,000 distinct CDR3 sequences, with around 22% occurring only once. The CDR3 contains 16 residues. Trimming cost V 0 bases and J 4 bases; bases outside gene matches: 8. CDR1 is DFQATT and CDR2 is SNEGSKA in the germline V gene (reference sequence). This clonotype was obtained from an adult woman who had mild COVID-19 (a few samples of this study predate the infection). Cell type and time point are not known. Source material: PBMCs or a T cell subset sorted from them (not recorded which). The V and J genes are TRBV20-1 and TRBJ2-7; TRBD2 agrees at 11 bases. This CDR3 is CSARDFAGLAEYEQYF. CDR3 nucleotides: TGCAGTGCTAGAGATTTCGCGGGACTAGCGGAATACGAGCAGTACTTC.